There are many counts of the clone carrying this TCR beta chain. This sample was taken from a study of T cells in Graves' hyperthyroidism and ophthalmopathy. Study-wide context: Prior to any treatment, at the point of initial diagnosis, peripheral blood was collected.

Researchers amplified the TCR beta CDR3 regions from RNA transcripts. The primer set for the first-round RT-PCR of the TCR CDR3 was HTBI. TCRdb processed the multiplex PCR reads anew with MiXCR; each CDR3 protein has one entry. The sample contains 280,000 or so distinct CDR3 sequences, nearly 15% of which appear only once. Researchers barred patients who had uncontrolled infection, other autoimmune disease, pregnancy or lactation. PBMCs were derived from around 10 ml fresh peripheral blood. The CDR3 totals 14 residues. The junction had 8 bases not matched to a gene; V was cut back by 4 bases and J by 2 bases. Germline CDR1 is SQVTM and CDR2 is ANQGSEA.

This TCR was sampled from a woman between 50 and 59 years old with Graves' hyperthyroidism that later progressed to Graves' ophthalmopathy. Input material: blood. The V gene is TRBV29-1, the J gene TRBJ2-7; 7 nucleotides align to TRBD1. CDR3 residues: CSVARDSLTYEQYF. The CDR3, as DNA: TGCAGCGTTGCCCGGGACAGCCTTACCTACGAGCAGTACTTC.